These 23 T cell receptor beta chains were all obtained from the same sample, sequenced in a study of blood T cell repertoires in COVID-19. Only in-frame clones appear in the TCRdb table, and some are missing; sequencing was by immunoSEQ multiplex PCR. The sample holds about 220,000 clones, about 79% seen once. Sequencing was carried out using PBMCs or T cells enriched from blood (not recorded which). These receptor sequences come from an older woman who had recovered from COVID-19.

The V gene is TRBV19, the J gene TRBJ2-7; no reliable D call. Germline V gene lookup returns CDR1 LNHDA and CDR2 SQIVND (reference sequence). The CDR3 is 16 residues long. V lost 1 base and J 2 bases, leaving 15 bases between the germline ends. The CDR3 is CASSIGTAGRTYEQYF. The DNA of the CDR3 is TGTGCCAGTAGTATAGGAACGGCAGGTAGAACCTACGAGCAGTACTTC.

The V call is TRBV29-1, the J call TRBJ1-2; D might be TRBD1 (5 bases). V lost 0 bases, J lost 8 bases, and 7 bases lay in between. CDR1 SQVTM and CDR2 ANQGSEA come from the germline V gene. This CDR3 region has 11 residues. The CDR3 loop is CSVEDRGGYTF. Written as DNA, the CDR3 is TGCAGCGTTGAAGATCGGGGGGGCTACACCTTC.

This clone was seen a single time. This chain's CDR3 is CASQNSGQGGSYGYTF. DNA for the CDR3: TGTGCCAGTCAAAACTCGGGACAGGGGGGCAGCTATGGCTACACCTTC. The V call is TRBV19, the J call TRBJ1-2; 11 bases agree with TRBD1. Germline loops: CDR1 LNHDA, CDR2 SQIVND (reference sequence). With 8 bases clipped from V and 4 bases from J, the junction kept 12 bases outside the gene matches. The CDR3 spans 16 residues.

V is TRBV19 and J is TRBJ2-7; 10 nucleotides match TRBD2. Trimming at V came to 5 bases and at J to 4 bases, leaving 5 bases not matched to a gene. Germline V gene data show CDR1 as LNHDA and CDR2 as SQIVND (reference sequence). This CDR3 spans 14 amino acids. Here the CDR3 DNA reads TGTGCCAGTAGTCAGCTAGCGGGAGATTACGAGCAGTACTTC. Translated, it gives CASSQLAGDYEQYF.

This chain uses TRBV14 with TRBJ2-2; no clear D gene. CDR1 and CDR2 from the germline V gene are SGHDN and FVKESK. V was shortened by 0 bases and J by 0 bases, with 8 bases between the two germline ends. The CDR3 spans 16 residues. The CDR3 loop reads CASSQESSSNTGELFF. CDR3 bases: TGTGCCAGCAGCCAAGAATCCAGTTCGAACACCGGGGAGCTGTTTTTT.

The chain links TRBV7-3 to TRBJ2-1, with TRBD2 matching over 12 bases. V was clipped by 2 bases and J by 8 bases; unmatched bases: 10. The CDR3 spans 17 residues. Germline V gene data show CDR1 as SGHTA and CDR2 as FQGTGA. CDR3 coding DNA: TGTGCCAGCAGCTTAGGGTACAGGACTAGCGGGAACGATGAGCAGTTCTTC. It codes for CASSLGYRTSGNDEQFF.

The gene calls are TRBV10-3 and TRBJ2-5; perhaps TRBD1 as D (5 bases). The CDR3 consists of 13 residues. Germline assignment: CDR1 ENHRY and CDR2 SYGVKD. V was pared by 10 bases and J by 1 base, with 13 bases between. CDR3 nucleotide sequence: TGTGCCACGACAGTGGACCTCCAAGAGACCCAGTACTTC. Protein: CATTVDLQETQYF.

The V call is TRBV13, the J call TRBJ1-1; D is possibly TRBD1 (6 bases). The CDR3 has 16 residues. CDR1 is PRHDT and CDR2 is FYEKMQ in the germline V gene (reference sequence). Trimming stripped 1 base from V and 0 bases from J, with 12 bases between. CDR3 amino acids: CASSLAGAHLNTEAFF. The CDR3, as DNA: TGTGCCAGCAGCTTAGCAGGGGCCCATTTGAACACTGAAGCTTTCTTT.

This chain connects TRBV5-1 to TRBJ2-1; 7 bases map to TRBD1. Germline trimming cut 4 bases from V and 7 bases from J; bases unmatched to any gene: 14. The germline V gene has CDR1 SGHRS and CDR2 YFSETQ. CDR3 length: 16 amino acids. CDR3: CASSPTGTRGLNEQFF. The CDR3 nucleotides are TGCGCCAGCAGCCCGACCGGGACAAGGGGGCTTAATGAGCAGTTCTTC. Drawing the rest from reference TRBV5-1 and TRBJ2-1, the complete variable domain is KAGVTQTPRYLIKTRGQQVTLSCSPISGHRSVSWYQQTPGQGLQFLFEYFSETQRNKGNFPGRFSGRQFSNSRSEMNVSTLELGDSALYLCASSPTGTRGLNEQFFGPGTRLTVL.

The CDR3 sequence is CASSLWTTDTPKGAFF. The CDR3 region has the DNA TGTGCCAGCAGCTTATGGACGACAGATACTCCCAAAGGGGCTTTCTTT. V gene TRBV13 combines with J gene TRBJ1-1; tentatively, D is TRBD1 (5 bases). Looked up from germline, CDR1 is PRHDT and CDR2 is FYEKMQ (reference sequence). Trimming cost V 2 bases and J 11 bases, with 24 bases left between them. There are 16 residues in the CDR3.

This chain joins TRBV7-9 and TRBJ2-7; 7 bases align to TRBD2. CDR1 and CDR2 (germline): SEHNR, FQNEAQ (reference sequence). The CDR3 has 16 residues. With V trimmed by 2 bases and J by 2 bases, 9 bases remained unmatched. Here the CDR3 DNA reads TGTGCCAGCAGCTTATATCGCCTAGCGGTAGCCTACGAGCAGTACTTC. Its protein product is CASSLYRLAVAYEQYF.

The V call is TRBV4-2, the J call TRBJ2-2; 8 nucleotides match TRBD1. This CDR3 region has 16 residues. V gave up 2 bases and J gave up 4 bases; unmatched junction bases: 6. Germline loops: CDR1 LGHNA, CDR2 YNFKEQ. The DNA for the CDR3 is TGTGCCAGCAGCCAATCCAGGGGGCAGAGCACCGGGGAGCTGTTTTTT. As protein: CASSQSRGQSTGELFF.

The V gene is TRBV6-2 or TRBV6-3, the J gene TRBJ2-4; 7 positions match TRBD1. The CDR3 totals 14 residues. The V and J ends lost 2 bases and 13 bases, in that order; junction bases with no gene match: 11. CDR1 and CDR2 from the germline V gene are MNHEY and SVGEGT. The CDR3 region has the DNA TGTGCCAGCAGTTACCCAAGACAGGGAAGGAGGCAGTACTTC. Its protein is CASSYPRQGRRQYF.

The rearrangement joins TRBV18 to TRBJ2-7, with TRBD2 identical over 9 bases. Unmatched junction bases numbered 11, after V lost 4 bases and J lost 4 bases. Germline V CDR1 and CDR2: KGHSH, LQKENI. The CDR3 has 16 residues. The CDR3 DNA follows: TGTGCCAGCTCACAGGCTAGCGGGATCTCGCCGTACGAGCAGTACTTC. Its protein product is CASSQASGISPYEQYF.

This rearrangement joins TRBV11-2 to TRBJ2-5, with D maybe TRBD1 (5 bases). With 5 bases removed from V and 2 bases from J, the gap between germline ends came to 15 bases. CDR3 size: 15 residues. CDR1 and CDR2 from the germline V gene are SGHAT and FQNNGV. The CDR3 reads CASSPNRAGQETQYF. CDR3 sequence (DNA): TGTGCCAGCAGCCCAAATAGGGCAGGGCAAGAGACCCAGTACTTC.

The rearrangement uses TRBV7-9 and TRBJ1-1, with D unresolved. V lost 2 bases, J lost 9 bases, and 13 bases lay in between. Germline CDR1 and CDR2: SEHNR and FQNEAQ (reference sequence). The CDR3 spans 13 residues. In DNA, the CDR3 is TGTGCCAGCAGCTTAATGGCGGAGAGCCAAGCTTTCTTT. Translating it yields CASSLMAESQAFF.

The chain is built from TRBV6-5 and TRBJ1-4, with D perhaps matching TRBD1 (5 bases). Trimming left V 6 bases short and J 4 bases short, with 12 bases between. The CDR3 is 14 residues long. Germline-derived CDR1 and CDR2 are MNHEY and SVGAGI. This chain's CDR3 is CASSTVRGNEKLFF. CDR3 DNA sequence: TGTGCCAGCAGCACGGTTAGGGGTAATGAAAAACTGTTTTTT.

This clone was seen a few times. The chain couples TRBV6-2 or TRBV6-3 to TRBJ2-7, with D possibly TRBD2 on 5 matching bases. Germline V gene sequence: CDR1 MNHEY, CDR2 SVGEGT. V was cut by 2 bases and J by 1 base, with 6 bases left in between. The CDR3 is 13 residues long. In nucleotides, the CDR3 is TGTGCCAGCAGTTACGAGGGATCCTACGAGCAGTACTTC. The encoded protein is CASSYEGSYEQYF.

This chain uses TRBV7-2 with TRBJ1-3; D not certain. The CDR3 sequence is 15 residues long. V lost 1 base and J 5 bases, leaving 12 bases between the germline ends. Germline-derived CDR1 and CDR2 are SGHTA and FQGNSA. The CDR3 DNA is TGTGCCAGCAGCTTAGAAGCCGGAGCCAGAAACACCATATATTTT. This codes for CASSLEAGARNTIYF.

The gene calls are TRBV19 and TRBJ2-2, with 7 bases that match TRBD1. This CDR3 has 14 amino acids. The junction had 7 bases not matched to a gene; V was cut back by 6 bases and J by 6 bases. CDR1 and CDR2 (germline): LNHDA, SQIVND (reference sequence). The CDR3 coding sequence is TGTGCCAGTAGACAAGGGGGCGGCCCCGGGGAGCTGTTTTTT. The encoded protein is CASRQGGGPGELFF. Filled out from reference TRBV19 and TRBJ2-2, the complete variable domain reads DGGITQSPKYLFRKEGQNVTLSCEQNLNHDAMYWYRQDPGQGLRLIYYSQIVNDFQKGDIAEGYSVSREKKESFPLTVTSAQKNPTAFYLCASRQGGGPGELFFGEGSRLTVL.

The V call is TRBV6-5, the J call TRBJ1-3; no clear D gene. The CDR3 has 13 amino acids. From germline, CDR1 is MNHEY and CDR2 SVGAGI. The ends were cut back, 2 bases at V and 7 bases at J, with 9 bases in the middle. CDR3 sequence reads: CASSYPGGNTIYF. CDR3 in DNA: TGTGCCAGCAGTTACCCTGGCGGGAACACCATATATTTT.

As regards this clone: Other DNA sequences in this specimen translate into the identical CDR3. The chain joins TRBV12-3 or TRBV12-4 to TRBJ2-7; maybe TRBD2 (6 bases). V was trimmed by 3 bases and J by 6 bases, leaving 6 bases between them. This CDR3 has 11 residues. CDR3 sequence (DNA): TGTGCCAGCAGTTTCGGGGGCGAGCAGTACTTC. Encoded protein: CASSFGGEQYF.

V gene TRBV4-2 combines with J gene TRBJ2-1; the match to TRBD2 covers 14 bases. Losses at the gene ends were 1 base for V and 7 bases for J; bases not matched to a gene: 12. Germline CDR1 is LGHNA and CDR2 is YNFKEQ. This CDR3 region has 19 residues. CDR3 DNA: TGTGCCAGCAGCCAAGTGACTAGCGGGAGGGCTCACGATAAGAATGAGCAGTTCTTC. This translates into CASSQVTSGRAHDKNEQFF.